A selection of T cell receptor beta chains follows, all from one sample in a study of type 1 regulatory T cells. MiXCR, applied by TCRdb to the reads, yields one record per CDR3 protein. The data contain 68,000 or so distinct CDR3 sequences, almost 50% of them singletons. For these TCRs, the target antigens are not known. Material for sequencing was cultured non-Tr1 T cells, either the whole culture or a sorted T cell fraction (not recorded which). The receptor source for this set is a human donor in good health. Each CDR3 is given with its conserved first and last residue. Fields, in order: D gene, CDR3 length, V gene, clone size, J gene, CDR3 protein, CDR3 DNA. D genes are given only for firm matches. Size is stated for part of the rows, as once, few or many counts, or as a class when the clone is expanded.

D: NA
length: 17
V: TRBV4-1
size: NA
J: TRBJ1-5
CDR3: CASSQERGTGWNQPQHF
DNA: TGCGCCAGCAGCCAAGAACGAGGCACAGGGTGGAATCAGCCCCAGCATTTT

D: NA
length: 14
V: TRBV5-5
size: NA
J: TRBJ1-1
CDR3: CASSPRVLDTEAFF
DNA: TGTGCCAGCAGCCCCAGGGTATTAGATACTGAAGCTTTCTTT

D: TRBD1
length: 16
V: TRBV7-9
size: NA
J: TRBJ2-2
CDR3: CACSPNGQGLAGELFF
DNA: TGTGCCTGCAGCCCCAATGGACAGGGGTTGGCCGGGGAGCTGTTTTTT

D: NA
length: 16
V: TRBV7-2
size: NA
J: TRBJ1-3
CDR3: CASSLAGPSSGNTIYF
DNA: TGTGCCAGCAGCTTGGCAGGGCCCAGCTCTGGAAACACCATATATTTT

D: NA
length: 17
V: TRBV24-1
size: NA
J: TRBJ2-3
CDR3: CATSDKDRVRGVDTQYF
DNA: TGTGCCACCAGTGATAAAGACAGGGTTCGGGGGGTAGATACGCAGTATTTT

D: NA
length: 14
V: TRBV20-1
size: NA
J: TRBJ2-3
CDR3: CSATRGGLTDTQYF
DNA: TGCAGTGCTACCCGTGGGGGGCTGACAGATACGCAGTATTTT

D: NA
length: 16
V: TRBV7-2
size: NA
J: TRBJ2-1
CDR3: CASSSKDRTSYNEQFF
DNA: TGTGCCAGCAGCTCCAAGGACCGAACCTCCTACAATGAGCAGTTCTTC

D: NA
length: 15
V: TRBV20-1
size: NA
J: TRBJ2-3
CDR3: CSAWPRYSSTETQYF
DNA: TGCAGTGCTTGGCCCAGGTATTCTAGCACAGAAACGCAGTATTTT

D: NA
length: 12
V: TRBV7-8
size: few
J: TRBJ2-7
CDR3: CASSPDRTGQYF
DNA: TGTGCCAGCAGCCCAGACAGGACCGGGCAGTACTTC

D: NA
length: 15
V: TRBV19
size: NA
J: TRBJ2-4
CDR3: CASSTQTGTAGIQYF
DNA: TGTGCCAGTAGTACCCAAACAGGGACGGCGGGAATTCAGTACTTC

D: NA
length: 15
V: TRBV18
size: few
J: TRBJ1-2
CDR3: CASSPPLQRIYGYTF
DNA: TGTGCCAGCTCACCACCGTTACAGAGAATCTATGGCTACACCTTC

D: NA
length: 12
V: TRBV20-1
size: NA
J: TRBJ1-2
CDR3: CSASTGNYGYTF
DNA: TGCAGTGCTAGTACAGGCAACTATGGCTACACCTTC

D: TRBD1
length: 14
V: TRBV30
size: NA
J: TRBJ1-4
CDR3: CAWSAGTGDEKLFF
DNA: TGTGCCTGGAGTGCCGGGACAGGGGACGAAAAACTGTTTTTT

D: TRBD1
length: 17
V: TRBV4-2
size: NA
J: TRBJ2-4
CDR3: CASSQGTGALAKNIQYF
DNA: TGTGCCAGCAGCCAGGGGACAGGGGCGCTGGCCAAAAACATTCAGTACTTC

D: TRBD2
length: 13
V: TRBV20-1
size: few
J: TRBJ2-5
CDR3: CSAPRTSLETQYF
DNA: TGCAGTGCTCCCCGGACTAGCTTGGAGACCCAGTACTTC

D: NA
length: 13
V: TRBV20-1
size: few
J: TRBJ2-3
CDR3: CSAGGGLTDTQYF
DNA: TGCAGTGCGGGCGGGGGCCTCACAGATACGCAGTATTTT

D: NA
length: 13
V: TRBV5-1
size: NA
J: TRBJ2-5
CDR3: CASSQTGRETQYF
DNA: TGCGCCAGCAGCCAGACAGGGAGGGAGACCCAGTACTTC

D: NA
length: 12
V: TRBV30
size: NA
J: TRBJ1-5
CDR3: CAPLGRNQPQHF
DNA: TGTGCCCCCCTCGGACGCAATCAGCCCCAGCATTTT

D: NA
length: 14
V: TRBV12-3/TRBV12-4
size: NA
J: TRBJ1-5
CDR3: CASSWTVGNQPQHF
DNA: TGTGCCAGCAGTTGGACAGTCGGCAATCAGCCCCAGCATTTT

D: NA
length: 11
V: TRBV20-1
size: few
J: TRBJ2-1
CDR3: CSASKVGEQFF
DNA: TGCAGTGCTAGTAAAGTGGGAGAGCAGTTCTTC

D: NA
length: 13
V: TRBV5-7
size: NA
J: TRBJ1-5
CDR3: CASSLEWGQPQHF
DNA: TGTGCCAGCAGCTTGGAGTGGGGTCAGCCCCAGCATTTT

D: TRBD1
length: 16
V: TRBV2
size: NA
J: TRBJ2-2
CDR3: CASSPRTGRFTGELFF
DNA: TGTGCCAGCAGCCCCCGGACAGGGAGGTTCACCGGGGAGCTGTTTTTT

D: NA
length: 14
V: TRBV9
size: NA
J: TRBJ1-2
CDR3: CASSVEGTGHGYTF
DNA: TGTGCCAGCAGCGTAGAAGGGACCGGGCATGGCTACACCTTC

D: NA
length: 15
V: TRBV7-8
size: NA
J: TRBJ2-7
CDR3: CASSAGGLRGYEQYF
DNA: TGTGCCAGCAGCGCAGGGGGACTTCGGGGTTACGAGCAGTACTTC

D: TRBD1
length: 15
V: TRBV5-1
size: NA
J: TRBJ1-1
CDR3: CASSKTTGAIAEAFF
DNA: TGCGCCAGCAGCAAGACGACAGGGGCGATAGCCGAAGCTTTCTTT

D: NA
length: 11
V: TRBV2
size: few
J: TRBJ2-3
CDR3: CASSAFDTQYF
DNA: TGTGCCAGCAGTGCGTTCGATACGCAGTATTTT

D: TRBD2
length: 15
V: TRBV20-1
size: NA
J: TRBJ2-1
CDR3: CSARELGLAGTKQFF
DNA: TGCAGTGCTAGAGAATTGGGACTAGCGGGGACTAAGCAGTTCTTC

D: NA
length: 12
V: TRBV29-1
size: NA
J: TRBJ2-2
CDR3: CSVGSETGELFF
DNA: TGCAGCGTTGGCAGCGAAACCGGGGAGCTGTTTTTT

D: NA
length: 14
V: TRBV12-3/TRBV12-4
size: NA
J: TRBJ2-6
CDR3: CASSQNSGANVLTF
DNA: TGTGCCAGCAGTCAGAACTCTGGGGCCAACGTCCTGACTTTC

D: NA
length: 17
V: TRBV7-2
size: NA
J: TRBJ1-4
CDR3: CASSLVTSAATNEKLFF
DNA: TGTGCCAGCAGCTTAGTAACCTCGGCCGCAACTAATGAAAAACTGTTTTTT

D: NA
length: 14
V: TRBV2
size: few
J: TRBJ2-5
CDR3: CASSKGDVEETQYF
DNA: TGTGCCAGCAGTAAAGGGGACGTTGAAGAGACCCAGTACTTC

D: NA
length: 19
V: TRBV4-1
size: few
J: TRBJ2-6
CDR3: CASSHPEGSWDSGANVLTF
DNA: TGCGCCAGCAGCCACCCCGAGGGCAGTTGGGACTCTGGGGCCAACGTCCTGACTTTC

D: TRBD1
length: 14
V: TRBV6-5
size: NA
J: TRBJ1-4
CDR3: CASSRTGGDEKLFF
DNA: TGTGCCAGCAGTAGGACAGGGGGCGATGAAAAACTGTTTTTT

D: NA
length: 12
V: TRBV20-1
size: many
J: TRBJ2-7
CDR3: CSATLLGGEQYF
DNA: TGCAGTGCTACCCTCTTGGGGGGCGAGCAGTACTTC

D: TRBD1
length: 14
V: TRBV20-1
size: few
J: TRBJ1-2
CDR3: CSASRTGGDYGYTF
DNA: TGCAGTGCTAGTCGGACAGGGGGAGACTATGGCTACACCTTC